The present TCR beta chain was sequenced within a study of cytomegalovirus exposure and HLA in healthy donors. General observations from the study: Roughly uniform sequencing depth across donors was assumed, possibly incorrectly. Later work associated 17,000 or so TCR beta sequences with HLA alleles at 0.05 false discovery rate. Within the data, a cluster of highly shared sequence variants was likely a sequencing artifact.

Trimming cost V 0 bases and J 7 bases; bases outside gene matches: 3. Germline assignment: CDR1 MGHRA and CDR2 YSYEKL. CDR3 length: 14 residues. This clone turned up a few times. What it binds is not known. The PCR used 60 Vbeta and 13 Jbeta primers. Original processing methods: In a later analysis, about 9.9 million of tens of millions of unique beta chains occurred in at least two donors. Sequencing was performed with immunoSEQ multiplex PCR; in TCRdb, only in-frame clones are kept and a portion is missing. V and J calls and clone size come straight from that table; D and trimming were deduced from the DNA. The table has over 150,000 clones, less than 90% seen once.

V is TRBV4-1 and J is TRBJ2-4, with 7 positions matching TRBD2. Sequenced sample: PBMCs. This TCR was recovered from a man in his forties or fifties in good health and CMV-seronegative. The DNA for the CDR3 is TGCGCCAGCAGCCAAGAGGGGAGGGTTAACATTCAGTACTTC. Residues: CASSQEGRVNIQYF.